The T cell receptor (beta chain) under discussion was sequenced for a study of spatial heterogeneity in lung cancer. Study-wide points: How many expanded intratumoral alpha and beta TCRs were present tracked the tumor mutation count, which was a count of nonsynonymous mutations.

Per germline, CDR1 DFQATT and CDR2 SNEGSKA (reference sequence). The CDR3 covers 14 residues. V lost 5 bases and J 5 bases, leaving 16 bases between the germline ends. In this sample, this clonotype turned up many times. The antigen remains unidentified. Within a library made for alpha chains, this beta chain is off target, and its count is uninformative. TCRdb used MiXCR to reprocess the 5' RACE reads, holding one entry per CDR3 protein. The sample lists about 13,000 distinct CDR3 sequences; about 4.6% were seen once. Sample time point: sample taken at primary tumor resection. The donor population consisted of some 72 patients with untreated, early-stage non-small cell lung cancer.

The sequence derives from a male donor with early-stage non-small cell lung cancer. The chain links TRBV20-1 to TRBJ1-5, with D maybe TRBD1 (5 bases). The material sequenced was lung tumor tissue, taken at surgery. The CDR3: CSAEQGLEHQPQHF. DNA for the CDR3: TGCAGTGCTGAGCAGGGATTGGAACATCAGCCCCAGCATTTT.